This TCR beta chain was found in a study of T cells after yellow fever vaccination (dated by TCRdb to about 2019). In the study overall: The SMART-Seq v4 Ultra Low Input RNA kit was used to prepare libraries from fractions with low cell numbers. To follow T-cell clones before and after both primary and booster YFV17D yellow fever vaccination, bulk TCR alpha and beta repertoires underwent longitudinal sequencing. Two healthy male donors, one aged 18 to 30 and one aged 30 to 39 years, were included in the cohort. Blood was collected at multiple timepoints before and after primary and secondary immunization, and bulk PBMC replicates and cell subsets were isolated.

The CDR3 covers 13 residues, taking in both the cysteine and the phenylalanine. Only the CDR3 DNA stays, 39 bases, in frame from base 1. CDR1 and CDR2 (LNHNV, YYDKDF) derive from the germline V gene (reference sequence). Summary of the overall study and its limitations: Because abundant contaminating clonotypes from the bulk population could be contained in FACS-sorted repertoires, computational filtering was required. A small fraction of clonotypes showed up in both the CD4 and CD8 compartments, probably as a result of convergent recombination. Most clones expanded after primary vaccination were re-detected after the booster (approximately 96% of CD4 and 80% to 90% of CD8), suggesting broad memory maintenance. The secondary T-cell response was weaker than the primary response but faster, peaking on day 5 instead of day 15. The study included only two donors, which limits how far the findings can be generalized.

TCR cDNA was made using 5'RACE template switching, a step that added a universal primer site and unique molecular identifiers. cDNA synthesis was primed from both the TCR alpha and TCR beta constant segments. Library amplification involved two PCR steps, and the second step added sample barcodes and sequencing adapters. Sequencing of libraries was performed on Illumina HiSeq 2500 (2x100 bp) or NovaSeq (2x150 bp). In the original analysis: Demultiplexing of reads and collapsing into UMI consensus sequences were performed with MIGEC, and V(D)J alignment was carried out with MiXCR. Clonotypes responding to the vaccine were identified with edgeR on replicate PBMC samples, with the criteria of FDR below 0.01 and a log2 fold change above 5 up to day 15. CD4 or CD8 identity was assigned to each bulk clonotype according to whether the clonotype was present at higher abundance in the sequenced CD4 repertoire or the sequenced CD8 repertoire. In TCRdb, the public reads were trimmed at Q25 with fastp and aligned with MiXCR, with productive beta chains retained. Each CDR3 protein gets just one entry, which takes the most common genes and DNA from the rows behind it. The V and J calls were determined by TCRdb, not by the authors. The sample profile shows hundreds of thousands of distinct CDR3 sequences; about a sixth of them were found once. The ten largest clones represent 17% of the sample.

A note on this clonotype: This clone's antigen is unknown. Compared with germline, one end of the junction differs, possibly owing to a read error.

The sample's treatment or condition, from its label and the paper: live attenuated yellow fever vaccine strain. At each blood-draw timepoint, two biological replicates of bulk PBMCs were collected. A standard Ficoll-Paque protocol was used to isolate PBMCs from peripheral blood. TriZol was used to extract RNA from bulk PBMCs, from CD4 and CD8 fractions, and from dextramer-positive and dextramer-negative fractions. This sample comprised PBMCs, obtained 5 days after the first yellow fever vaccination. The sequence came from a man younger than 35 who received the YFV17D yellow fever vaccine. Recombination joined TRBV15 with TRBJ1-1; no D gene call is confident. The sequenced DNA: TGTGCCACCAGCCGAGACGGTCACACTGAAGCTTTCTTT. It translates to CATSRDGHTEAFF.